The 7 T cell receptor beta chains below were found in one sample sequenced in a study of cytomegalovirus exposure and HLA in healthy donors. Primers: 60 Vbeta forward and 13 Jbeta reverse. Libraries were prepared by immunoSEQ multiplex PCR; TCRdb keeps only in-frame clonotypes and omits some of them. The sample records about 130,000 clones, about 84% being singletons. Sequencing was carried out using PBMCs. These receptors were collected from a man aged 35-49 years in good health and CMV-seronegative.

This sequence joins TRBV27 and TRBJ1-2; a possible D gene is TRBD1 (5 bases). Per the germline V gene, CDR1 is MNHEY and CDR2 is SMNVEV (reference sequence). This CDR3 comprises 14 residues. V shed 7 bases and J shed 3 bases, with 15 bases lying between them. The CDR3 loop reads CASTRAGIDYGYTF. CDR3 nucleotides: TGTGCCAGCACCCGAGCAGGGATCGACTATGGCTACACCTTC.

Only a few counts were recorded for this clone. The chain uses TRBV5-4 and TRBJ2-1; the match to TRBD2 covers 7 bases. Germline trimming cut 0 bases from V and 7 bases from J; bases unmatched to any gene: 7. The germline gives CDR1 SGHNT, CDR2 YYREEE (reference sequence). The CDR3 has 15 amino acids. CDR3 in DNA: TGTGCCAGCAGCTTGGGTGGACTAGAAAGAAATGAGCAGTTCTTC. This sequence encodes CASSLGGLERNEQFF.

The gene calls are TRBV11-3 and TRBJ2-1; 14 bases line up with TRBD2. The CDR3 contains 16 residues. V was clipped by 5 bases and J by 7 bases; unmatched bases: 7. Germline V gene data show CDR1 as SGHNT and CDR2 as YENEEA. The CDR3 DNA sequence: TGTGCCAGCAGCCTTCGGACTAGCGGGGGGCATAATGAGCAGTTCTTC. This translates into CASSLRTSGGHNEQFF.

The chain combines TRBV5-1 with TRBJ1-1; D gene ambiguous. Deletions cut 0 bases from V and 5 bases from J, with 14 bases between. Germline assignment: CDR1 SGHRS and CDR2 YFSETQ. CDR3 length: 15 amino acids. CDR3 bases: TGCGCCAGCAGCTTGGCCTTAGGGAGGGAGACTGAAGCTTTCTTT. Amino acid sequence: CASSLALGRETEAFF.

This sequence joins TRBV2 and TRBJ1-1, with D perhaps TRBD1 (6 bases). The V gene lost 5 bases and the J gene lost 7 bases, with 20 bases spanning the gap. Germline loops: CDR1 SNHLY, CDR2 FYNNEI. The length of the CDR3 is 15 residues. The CDR3 spells CASSLTGLGLGEAFF. In DNA form, the CDR3 reads TGTGCCAGCAGTCTAACAGGGTTGGGGTTGGGTGAAGCTTTCTTT.

This clone was detected once. CDR3 sequence reads: CASSNRWAANTEAFF. The DNA for the CDR3 is TGTGCCAGCAGTAATCGGTGGGCCGCCAACACTGAAGCTTTCTTT. This chain connects TRBV27 to TRBJ1-1; D remains ambiguous. Germline CDR1 MNHEY, CDR2 SMNVEV (reference sequence). V dropped 5 bases and J dropped 2 bases, with 15 bases sitting between them. CDR3 length: 15 amino acids.

The sample holds one count of this clone. In DNA, the CDR3 is TGTGCCAGCAGCTTCGTGAGCAACAGGTGGACTAATGAAAAACTGTTTTTT. It yields the protein CASSFVSNRWTNEKLFF. The chain is built from TRBV5-6 and TRBJ1-4; D may be TRBD1 (5 bases). The germline V and J ends were trimmed by 2 bases and 2 bases, with 16 bases remaining between them. The germline V gene has CDR1 SGHDT and CDR2 YYEEEE. CDR3 length: 17 amino acids.